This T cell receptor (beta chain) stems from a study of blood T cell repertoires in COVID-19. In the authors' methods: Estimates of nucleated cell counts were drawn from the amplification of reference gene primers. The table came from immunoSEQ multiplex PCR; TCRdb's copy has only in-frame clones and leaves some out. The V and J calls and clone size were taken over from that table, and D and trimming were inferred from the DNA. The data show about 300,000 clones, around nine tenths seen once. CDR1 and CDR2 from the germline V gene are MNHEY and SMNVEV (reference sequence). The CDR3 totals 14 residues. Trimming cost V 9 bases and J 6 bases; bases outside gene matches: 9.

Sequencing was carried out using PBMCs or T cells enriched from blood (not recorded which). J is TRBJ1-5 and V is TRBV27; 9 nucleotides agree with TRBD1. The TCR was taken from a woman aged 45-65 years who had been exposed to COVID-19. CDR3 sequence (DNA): TGTGCCAGTAAACACAGGGGGCCGGGTCAGCCCCAGCATTTT. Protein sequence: CASKHRGPGQPQHF.